The table lists the clone carrying this T cell receptor (beta chain) with a few counts. Its antigen remains unidentified. The time point was: week 23, last vaccination. Every vaccine dose comprised 300 ug of mutant IDH1 20-mer peptide plus topical imiquimod. The sample is drawn from a study of a mutant IDH1 vaccine in newly diagnosed glioma. Per the germline V gene, CDR1 is MNHNY and CDR2 is SVGAGI (reference sequence). With V trimmed by 11 bases and J by 5 bases, 10 bases remained unmatched. The CDR3 totals 13 residues. Produced via immunoSEQ multiplex PCR; TCRdb's table is partial and in-frame only. The table has tens of thousands of clones, around 80% seen once.

The sequence was collected from a woman aged 18-29 years with glioma. The material sequenced was PBMCs, taken from a glioma patient whose treatment included an IDH1 peptide vaccine. The rearrangement uses TRBV6-6 and TRBJ1-1, with TRBD1 matching over 8 bases. The DNA of the CDR3 is TGTGCCTCAGAGGACAGGGAGGTAACTGAAGCTTTCTTT. This codes for CASEDREVTEAFF.